This is a list of T cell receptor beta chains from one sample in a study of T cell repertoires in cytomegalovirus infection. No antigen is known for these receptors. One entry per CDR3 protein, called by TCRdb with MiXCR from the reads. Of 650,000 to 850,000 distinct CDR3 sequences listed, 25% to 30% were seen once; the top ten hold roughly 14%. The starting material was cultured CD8+ T cells from PBMCs, obtained from culture after CMV antigen stimulation. These receptors originate from a human donor in good health (CMV status not recorded). Some clones in this sample may be carry-over from other donors' samples. Both conserved end residues are part of each CDR3. The order of the fields is clone size, D gene, J gene, V gene, CDR3 DNA, CDR3 protein. The D gene is left open where the match is weak. Clone size is not always given. Where it is, it says once, few, many or a class for expanded clones.

. | . | TRBJ1-1 | TRBV4-3 | TGCGCCAGCAGCCAAGATCTTATGGGGGCTGAAGCTTTCTTT | CASSQDLMGAEAFF
few | TRBD2 | TRBJ2-5 | TRBV12-3/TRBV12-4 | TGTGCCAGCAGACTAGCGGGGGAACAAGAGACCCAGTACTTC | CASRLAGEQETQYF
few | TRBD2 | TRBJ2-1 | TRBV25-1 | TGTGCCAGCTTAGCGGGGGAGCCCAGGGATGAGCAGTTCTTC | CASLAGEPRDEQFF
. | . | TRBJ1-1 | TRBV12-3/TRBV12-4 | TGTGCCAACAGTTTTTTGGACACTGAAGCTTTCTTT | CANSFLDTEAFF
. | . | TRBJ1-2 | TRBV7-8 | TGTGCCAGCAGCTTAATTGCTGGGAGCTATGGCTACACCTTC | CASSLIAGSYGYTF
. | . | TRBJ1-4 | TRBV2 | TGTGCCAGCAGATACAACAGACCTTCTAATGAAAAACTGTTTTTT | CASRYNRPSNEKLFF
many | TRBD2 | TRBJ2-7 | TRBV7-2 | TGTGCCAGCAGCTCCCTAGCGGGGGGGCTCTACGAGCAGTACTTC | CASSSLAGGLYEQYF
few | . | TRBJ2-7 | TRBV20-1 | TGCAGTGCTGTTGGGAGCTCCTACGAGCAGTACTTC | CSAVGSSYEQYF
few | . | TRBJ2-2 | TRBV10-3 | TGTGCCATCAGTGACGCGGATCCAACCACTAACACCGGGGAGCTGTTTTTT | CAISDADPTTNTGELFF
few | . | TRBJ1-1 | TRBV19 | TGTGCCAGCACGTCCCCTCATTTACCGAACACTGAAGCTTTCTTT | CASTSPHLPNTEAFF
few | . | TRBJ1-2 | TRBV19 | TGTGCCAGTAGTGCTTACTCGGGGACTAACTATGGCTACACCTTC | CASSAYSGTNYGYTF
few | . | TRBJ2-1 | TRBV19 | TGTGCCAGTAGTAATCCTTGGGTATCCTACAATGAGCAGTTCTTC | CASSNPWVSYNEQFF
. | . | TRBJ2-2 | TRBV6-2/TRBV6-3 | TGTGCCAGCAGTTATTCACAGTACACCGGGGAGCTGTTTTTT | CASSYSQYTGELFF
. | . | TRBJ1-3 | TRBV12-3/TRBV12-4 | TGTGCCAGCAGTTTACTGGAAGGGAGCTCTGGAAACACCATATATTTT | CASSLLEGSSGNTIYF